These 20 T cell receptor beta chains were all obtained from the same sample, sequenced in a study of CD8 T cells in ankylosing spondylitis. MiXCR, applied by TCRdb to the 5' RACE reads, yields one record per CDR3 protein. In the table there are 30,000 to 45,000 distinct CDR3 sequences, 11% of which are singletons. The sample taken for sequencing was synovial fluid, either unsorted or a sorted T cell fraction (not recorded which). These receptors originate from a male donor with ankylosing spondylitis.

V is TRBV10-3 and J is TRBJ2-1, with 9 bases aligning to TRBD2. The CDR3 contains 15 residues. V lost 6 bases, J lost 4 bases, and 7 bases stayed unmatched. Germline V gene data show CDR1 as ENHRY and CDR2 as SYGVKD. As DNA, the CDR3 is TGTGCCATCAGACCCGGGACTAGCACTTACAATGAGCAGTTCTTC. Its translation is CAIRPGTSTYNEQFF.

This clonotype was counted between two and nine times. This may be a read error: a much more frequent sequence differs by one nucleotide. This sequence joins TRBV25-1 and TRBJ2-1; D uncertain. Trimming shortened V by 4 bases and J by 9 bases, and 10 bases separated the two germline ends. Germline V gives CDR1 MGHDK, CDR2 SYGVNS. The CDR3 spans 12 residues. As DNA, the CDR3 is TGTGCCAGCAGTGCGGTAAGCACTGAGCAGTTCTTC. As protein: CASSAVSTEQFF.

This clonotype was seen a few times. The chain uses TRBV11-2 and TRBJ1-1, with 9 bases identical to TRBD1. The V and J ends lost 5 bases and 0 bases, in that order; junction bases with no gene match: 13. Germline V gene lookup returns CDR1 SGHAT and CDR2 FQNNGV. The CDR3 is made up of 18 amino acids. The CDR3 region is CASSPNSRTGDMNTEAFF. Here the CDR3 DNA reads TGTGCCAGCAGCCCAAACTCACGGACAGGGGACATGAACACTGAAGCTTTCTTT.

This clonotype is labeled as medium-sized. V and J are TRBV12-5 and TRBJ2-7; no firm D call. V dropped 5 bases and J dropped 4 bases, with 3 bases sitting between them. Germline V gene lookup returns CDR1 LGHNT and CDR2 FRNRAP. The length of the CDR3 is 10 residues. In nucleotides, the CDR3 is TGTGCTAGTGGTCAATACGAGCAGTACTTC. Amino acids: CASGQYEQYF.

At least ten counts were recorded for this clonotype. CDR3 in amino acids: CASSPSGYSYEQYF. As DNA, the CDR3 is TGTGCCAGTAGTCCTAGCGGGTACTCCTACGAGCAGTACTTC. The chain has TRBV19 and TRBJ2-7, with TRBD2 matching 8 bases. V lost 5 bases and J lost 0; bases outside the gene matches: 3. This CDR3 region has 14 residues. In germline, CDR1 is LNHDA, CDR2 SQIVND (reference sequence).

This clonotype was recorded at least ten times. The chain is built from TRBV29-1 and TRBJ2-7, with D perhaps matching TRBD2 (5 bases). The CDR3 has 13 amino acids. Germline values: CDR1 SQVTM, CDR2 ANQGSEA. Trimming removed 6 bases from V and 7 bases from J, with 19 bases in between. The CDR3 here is CSVVGKRSFEQYF. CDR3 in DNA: TGCAGCGTAGTTGGAAAGCGGTCCTTTGAGCAGTACTTC.

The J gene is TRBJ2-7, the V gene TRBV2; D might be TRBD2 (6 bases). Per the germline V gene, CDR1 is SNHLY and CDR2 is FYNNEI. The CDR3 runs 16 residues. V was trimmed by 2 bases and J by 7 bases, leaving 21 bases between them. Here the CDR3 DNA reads TGTGCCAGCAGTGAATTTACGGGAGTTCGGTCATGGGAGCAGTACTTC. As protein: CASSEFTGVRSWEQYF.

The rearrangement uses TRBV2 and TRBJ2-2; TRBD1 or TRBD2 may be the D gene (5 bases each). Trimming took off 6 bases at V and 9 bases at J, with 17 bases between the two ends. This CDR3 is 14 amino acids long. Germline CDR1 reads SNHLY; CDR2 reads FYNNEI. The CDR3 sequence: CASSPGTGPWELFF. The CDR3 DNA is TGTGCCAGCAGCCCGGGGACGGGCCCTTGGGAGCTGTTTTTT.

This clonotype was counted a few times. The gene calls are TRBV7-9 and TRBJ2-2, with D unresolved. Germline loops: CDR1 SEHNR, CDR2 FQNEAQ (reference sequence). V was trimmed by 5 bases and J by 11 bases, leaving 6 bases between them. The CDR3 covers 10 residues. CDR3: CASSPFELFF. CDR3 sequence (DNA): TGTGCCAGCAGCCCATTCGAGCTGTTTTTT.

CDR3 residues: CASSPQTAVIGDTQYF. CDR3 DNA: TGCGCCAGCAGCCCCCAGACGGCGGTGATAGGGGATACGCAGTATTTT. The V gene is TRBV4-1, the J gene TRBJ2-3, with D uncertain. Germline CDR1 reads MGHRA; CDR2 reads YSYEKL. The CDR3 runs 16 residues. The V end was cut by 4 bases, the J end by 6 bases, with 20 bases between.

DNA for the CDR3: TGTGCCAGCAGCTTATGGGGACAGGATGCAGATACGCAGTATTTT. Encoded protein: CASSLWGQDADTQYF. The chain links TRBV7-2 to TRBJ2-3; 8 positions match TRBD1. Germline trimming cut 2 bases from V and 4 bases from J; bases unmatched to any gene: 5. CDR1 SGHTA and CDR2 FQGNSA come from the germline V gene. CDR3 length: 15 amino acids.

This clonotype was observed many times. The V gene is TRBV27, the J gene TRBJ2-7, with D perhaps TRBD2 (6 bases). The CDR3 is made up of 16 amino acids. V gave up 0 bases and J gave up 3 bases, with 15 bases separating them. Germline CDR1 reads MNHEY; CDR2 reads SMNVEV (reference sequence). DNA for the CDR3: TGTGCCAGCAGTTTATCTGGTATGGGGGGAGGCTACGAGCAGTACTTC. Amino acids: CASSLSGMGGGYEQYF.

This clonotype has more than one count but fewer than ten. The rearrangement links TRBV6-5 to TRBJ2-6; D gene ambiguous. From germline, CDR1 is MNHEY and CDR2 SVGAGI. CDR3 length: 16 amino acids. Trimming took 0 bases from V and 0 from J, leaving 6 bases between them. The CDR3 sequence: CASSYSFHSGANVLTF. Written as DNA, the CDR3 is TGTGCCAGCAGTTACTCGTTCCACTCTGGGGCCAACGTCCTGACTTTC.

The CDR3 sequence: CASSDRQPDRNQPQHF. As DNA, the CDR3 is TGTGCCAGCAGTGACCGACAGCCAGACCGTAATCAGCCCCAGCATTTT. The V call is TRBV6-4, the J call TRBJ1-5, with a tentative D call TRBD1 (5 bases). V shed 2 bases and J shed 4 bases, with 15 bases lying between them. This CDR3 is 16 amino acids long. Per germline, CDR1 MRHNA and CDR2 SNTAGT.

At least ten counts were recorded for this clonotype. DNA for the CDR3: TGTGCCAGCAGTTCGACAGGGGGCTGGAACTATGGCTACACCTTC. This encodes CASSSTGGWNYGYTF. This sequence joins TRBV28 and TRBJ1-2, with TRBD1 identical over 10 bases. J was trimmed by 2 bases and V by 4 bases; bases with no gene match: 4. The CDR3 contains 15 residues. The V gene's germline CDR1 is MDHEN and CDR2 SYDVKM.

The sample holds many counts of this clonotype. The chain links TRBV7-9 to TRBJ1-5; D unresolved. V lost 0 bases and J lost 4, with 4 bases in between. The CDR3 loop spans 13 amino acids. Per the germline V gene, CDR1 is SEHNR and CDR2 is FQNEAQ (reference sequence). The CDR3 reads CASSLAHNQPQHF. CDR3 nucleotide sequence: TGTGCCAGCAGCTTAGCGCATAATCAGCCCCAGCATTTT.

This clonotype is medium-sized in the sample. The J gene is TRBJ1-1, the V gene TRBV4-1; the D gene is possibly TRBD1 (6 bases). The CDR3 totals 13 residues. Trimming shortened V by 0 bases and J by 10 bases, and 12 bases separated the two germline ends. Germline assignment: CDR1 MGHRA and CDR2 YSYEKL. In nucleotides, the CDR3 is TGCGCCAGCAGCCAAGATCCGGGACATCGAGCTTTCTTT. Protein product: CASSQDPGHRAFF.

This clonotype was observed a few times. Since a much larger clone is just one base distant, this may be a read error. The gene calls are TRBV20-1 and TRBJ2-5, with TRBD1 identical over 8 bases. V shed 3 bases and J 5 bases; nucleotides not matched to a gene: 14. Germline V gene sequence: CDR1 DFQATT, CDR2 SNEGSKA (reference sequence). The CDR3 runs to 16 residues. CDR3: CSARTGAQEHGETQYF. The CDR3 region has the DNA TGCAGTGCTAGGACAGGGGCACAGGAGCATGGGGAGACCCAGTACTTC.

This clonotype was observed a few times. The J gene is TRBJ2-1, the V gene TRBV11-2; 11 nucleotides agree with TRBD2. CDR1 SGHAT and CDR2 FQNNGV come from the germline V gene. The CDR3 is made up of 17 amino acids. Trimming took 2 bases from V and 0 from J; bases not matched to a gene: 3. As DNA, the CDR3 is TGTGCCAGCAGCTTAACCCTAGCGGGAGGCTCCTACAATGAGCAGTTCTTC. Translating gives CASSLTLAGGSYNEQFF.

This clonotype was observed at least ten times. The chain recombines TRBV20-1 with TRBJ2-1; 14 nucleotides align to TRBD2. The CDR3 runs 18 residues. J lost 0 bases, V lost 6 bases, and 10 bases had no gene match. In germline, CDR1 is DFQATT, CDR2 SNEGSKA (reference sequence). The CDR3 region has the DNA TGCAGTGCCGACGAGACTAGCGGGAGGGGCAGCTCCTACAATGAGCAGTTCTTC. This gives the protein CSADETSGRGSSYNEQFF.